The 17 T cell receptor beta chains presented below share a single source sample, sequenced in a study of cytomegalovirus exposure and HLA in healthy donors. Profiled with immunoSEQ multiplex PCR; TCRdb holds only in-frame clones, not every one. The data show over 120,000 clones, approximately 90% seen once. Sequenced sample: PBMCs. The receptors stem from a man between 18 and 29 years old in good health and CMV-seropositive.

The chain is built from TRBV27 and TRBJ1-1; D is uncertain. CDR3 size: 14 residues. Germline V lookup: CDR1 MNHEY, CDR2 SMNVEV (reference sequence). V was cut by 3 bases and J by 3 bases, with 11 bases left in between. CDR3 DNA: TGTGCCAGCAGTTTGGAGTCGGCGGACACTGAAGCTTTCTTT. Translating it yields CASSLESADTEAFF.

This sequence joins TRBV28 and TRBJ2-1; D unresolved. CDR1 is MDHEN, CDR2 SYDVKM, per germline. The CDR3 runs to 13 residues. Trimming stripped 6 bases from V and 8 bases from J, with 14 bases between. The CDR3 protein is CASSPPATDEQFF. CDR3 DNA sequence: TGTGCCAGCAGCCCCCCAGCGACCGATGAGCAGTTCTTC.

CDR3 nucleotide sequence: TGTGCCAGCAGCTTATGGTCAGGGTATTCGGTCGACCCCTACAATGAGCAGTTCTTC. Translated, it gives CASSLWSGYSVDPYNEQFF. The chain couples TRBV7-9 to TRBJ2-1; possible D gene TRBD1, 5 bases. The CDR3 has 19 amino acids. Germline lookup yields CDR1 SEHNR and CDR2 FQNEAQ (reference sequence). V was shortened by 2 bases and J by 2 bases, with 22 bases between the two germline ends.

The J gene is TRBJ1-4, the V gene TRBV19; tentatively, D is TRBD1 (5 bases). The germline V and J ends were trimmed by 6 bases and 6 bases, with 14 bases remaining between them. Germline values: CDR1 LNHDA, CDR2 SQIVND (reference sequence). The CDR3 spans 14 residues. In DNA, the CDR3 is TGTGCCAGTAGCCCCACAGGTGGGGATGAAAAACTGTTTTTT. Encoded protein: CASSPTGGDEKLFF.

DNA for the CDR3: TGTGCCAGCAGTTTAATAGGGGGCTCTGGAAACACCATATATTTT. Amino acids: CASSLIGGSGNTIYF. The rearrangement joins TRBV27 to TRBJ1-3; tentative D call: TRBD1 (6 bases). The V gene lost 2 bases and the J gene lost 0 bases, with 8 bases spanning the gap. Germline V gene sequence: CDR1 MNHEY, CDR2 SMNVEV (reference sequence). CDR3 length equals 15 residues.

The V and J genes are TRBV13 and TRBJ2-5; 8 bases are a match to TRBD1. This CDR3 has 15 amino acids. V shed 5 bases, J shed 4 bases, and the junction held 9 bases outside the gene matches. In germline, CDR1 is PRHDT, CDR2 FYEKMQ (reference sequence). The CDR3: CASSLRGQVLETQYF. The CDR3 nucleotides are TGTGCCAGCAGCCTAAGGGGACAGGTTTTAGAGACCCAGTACTTC. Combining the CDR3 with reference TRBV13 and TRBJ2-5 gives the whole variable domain AAGVIQSPRHLIKEKRETATLKCYPIPRHDTVYWYQQGPGQDPQFLISFYEKMQSDKGSIPDRFSAQQFSDYHSELNMSSLELGDSALYFCASSLRGQVLETQYFGPGTRLLVL.

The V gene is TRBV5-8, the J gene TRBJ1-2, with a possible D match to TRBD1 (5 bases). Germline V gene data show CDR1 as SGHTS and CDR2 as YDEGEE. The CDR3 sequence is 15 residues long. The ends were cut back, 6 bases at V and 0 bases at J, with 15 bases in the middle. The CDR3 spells CASIFTGITNYGYTF. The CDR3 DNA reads TGTGCCAGCATATTTACAGGAATAACTAACTATGGCTACACCTTC.

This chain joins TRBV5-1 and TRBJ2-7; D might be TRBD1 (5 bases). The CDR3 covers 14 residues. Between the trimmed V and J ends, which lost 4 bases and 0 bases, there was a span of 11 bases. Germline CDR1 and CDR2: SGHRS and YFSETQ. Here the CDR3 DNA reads TGCGCCAGCAGCCCTTCGACAGCCTCCTACGAGCAGTACTTC. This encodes CASSPSTASYEQYF.

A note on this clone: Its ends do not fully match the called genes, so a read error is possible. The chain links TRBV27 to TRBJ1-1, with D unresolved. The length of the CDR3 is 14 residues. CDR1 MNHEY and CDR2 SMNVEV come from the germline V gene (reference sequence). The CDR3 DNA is TGTGCCAGCAGTGTGTCGATACCCTCTCCTGAGGCTTTCTTT. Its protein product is CASSVSIPSPEAFF.

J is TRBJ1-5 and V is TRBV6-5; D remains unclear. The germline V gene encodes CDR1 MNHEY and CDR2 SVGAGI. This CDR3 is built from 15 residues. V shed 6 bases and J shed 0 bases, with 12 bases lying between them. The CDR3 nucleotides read TGTGCCAGCAGCGCTAAACTCAATAGCAATCAGCCCCAGCATTTT. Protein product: CASSAKLNSNQPQHF.

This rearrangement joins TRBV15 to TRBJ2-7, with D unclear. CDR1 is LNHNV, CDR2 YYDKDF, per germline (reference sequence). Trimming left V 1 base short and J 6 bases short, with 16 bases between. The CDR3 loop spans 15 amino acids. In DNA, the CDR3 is TGTGCCACCAGCAGAGTAGATTCCCCCCGAGGCGAGCAGTACTTC. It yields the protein CATSRVDSPRGEQYF.

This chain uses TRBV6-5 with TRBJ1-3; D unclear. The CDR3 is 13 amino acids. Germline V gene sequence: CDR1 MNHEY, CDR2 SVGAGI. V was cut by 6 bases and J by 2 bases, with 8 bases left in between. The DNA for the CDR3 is TGTGCCAGCAGGCTAGACGCTGGAAACACCATATATTTT. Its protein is CASRLDAGNTIYF.

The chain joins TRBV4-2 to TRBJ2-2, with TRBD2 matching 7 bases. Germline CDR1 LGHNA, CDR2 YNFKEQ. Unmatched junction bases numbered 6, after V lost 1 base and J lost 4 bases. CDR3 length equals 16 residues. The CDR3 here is CASSQVGGDFTGELFF. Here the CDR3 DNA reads TGTGCCAGCAGCCAAGTTGGGGGGGACTTCACCGGGGAGCTGTTTTTT.

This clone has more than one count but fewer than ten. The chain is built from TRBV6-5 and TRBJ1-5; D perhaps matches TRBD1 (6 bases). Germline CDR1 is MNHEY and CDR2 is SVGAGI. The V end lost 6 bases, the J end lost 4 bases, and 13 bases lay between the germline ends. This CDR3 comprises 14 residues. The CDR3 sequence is CASRGDTPNQPQHF. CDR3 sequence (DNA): TGTGCCAGCAGAGGGGACACCCCTAATCAGCCCCAGCATTTT.

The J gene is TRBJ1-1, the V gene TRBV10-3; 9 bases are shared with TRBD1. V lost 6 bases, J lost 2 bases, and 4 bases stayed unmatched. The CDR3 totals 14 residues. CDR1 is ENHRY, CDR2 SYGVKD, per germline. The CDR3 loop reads CAISYRGQNTEAFF. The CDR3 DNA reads TGTGCCATCAGCTACAGGGGGCAAAACACTGAAGCTTTCTTT.

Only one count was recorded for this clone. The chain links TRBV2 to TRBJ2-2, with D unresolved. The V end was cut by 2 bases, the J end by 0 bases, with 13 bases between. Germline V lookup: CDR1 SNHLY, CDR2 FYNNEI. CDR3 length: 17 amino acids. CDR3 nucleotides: TGTGCCAGCAGTGAATCCCCCGGAGTTACGAACACCGGGGAGCTGTTTTTT. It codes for CASSESPGVTNTGELFF.

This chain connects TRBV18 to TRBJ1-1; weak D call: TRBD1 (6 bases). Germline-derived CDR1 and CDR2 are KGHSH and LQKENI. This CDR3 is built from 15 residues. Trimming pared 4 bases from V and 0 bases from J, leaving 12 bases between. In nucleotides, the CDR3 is TGTGCCAGCTCACGAGGGGGATTTATGAACACTGAAGCTTTCTTT. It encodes CASSRGGFMNTEAFF.